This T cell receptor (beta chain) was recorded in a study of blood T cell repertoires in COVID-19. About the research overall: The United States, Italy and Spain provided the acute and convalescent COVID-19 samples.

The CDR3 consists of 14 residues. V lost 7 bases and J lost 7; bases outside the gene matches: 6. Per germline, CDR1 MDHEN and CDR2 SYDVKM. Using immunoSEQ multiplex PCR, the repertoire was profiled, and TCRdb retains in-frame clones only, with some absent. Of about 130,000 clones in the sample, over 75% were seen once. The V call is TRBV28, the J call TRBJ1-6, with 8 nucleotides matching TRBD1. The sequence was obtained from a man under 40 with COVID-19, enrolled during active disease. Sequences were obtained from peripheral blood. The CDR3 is CASTLDRVNSPLHF. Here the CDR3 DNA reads TGTGCCAGCACCTTGGACAGGGTAAATTCACCCCTCCACTTT.